The clone carrying this TCR beta chain occurred a few times. Clones were read by immunoSEQ multiplex PCR, and TCRdb kept only the in-frame ones, dropping some. The sample contains 200,000 to 250,000 clones, over 65% of which appear only once. This CDR3 has 16 residues. The germline V gene has CDR1 MDHEN and CDR2 SYDVKM. The ends were cut back, 2 bases at V and 6 bases at J, with 17 bases in the middle. The data were taken from a study of cytomegalovirus exposure and HLA in healthy donors. At the level of the study: The roughly 120 validation repertoires matched the roughly 670 first-cohort repertoires in platform, a later analysis reported.

The chain employs TRBV28 and TRBJ1-5; D gene ambiguous. The TCR sequence derives from a woman between 18 and 29 years old in good health and CMV-seronegative. Sequencing input: PBMCs. The CDR3 bases are TGTGCCAGCAGTTTAATACGGGATTTTAAGAGTCAGCCCCAGCATTTT. As protein: CASSLIRDFKSQPQHF. The full variable domain, with the rest looked up from reference TRBV28 and TRBJ1-5, is DVKVTQSSRYLVKRTGEKVFLECVQDMDHENMFWYRQDPGLGLRLIYFSYDVKMKEKGDIPEGYSVSREKKERFSLILESASTNQTSMYLCASSLIRDFKSQPQHFGDGTRLSIL.